The rows below give T cell receptor beta chains drawn from one sample of a study of T cells in Graves' hyperthyroidism and ophthalmopathy. TCRdb reprocessed the multiplex PCR reads via MiXCR and lists one record per CDR3 protein. The table lists over 700,000 distinct CDR3 sequences, roughly a third of them singletons. The sample comprised blood. The receptors were gathered from a woman aged 40 to 55 with Graves' hyperthyroidism. Each CDR3 is given without its conserved first and last residue.

v_call	j_call	cdr3_aa
TRBV7-8	TRBJ1-2	ASSYSWGNYGYT
TRBV15	TRBJ1-1	ATSRDRTVLEAF
TRBV7-6	TRBJ1-6	ASSPGQGLNYNSPLH
TRBV11-1	TRBJ2-7	ASSLGAGRYEQY
TRBV7-8	TRBJ1-1	ASSSLGKGAEAF
TRBV28	TRBJ1-2	ASSFQEYGYT
TRBV20-1	TRBJ1-5	SAMGQQPQH
TRBV5-4	TRBJ1-2	ASSSTGGSVSGYT
TRBV29-1	TRBJ2-2	SPTVGRTGELF
TRBV7-2	TRBJ1-1	ASSGTGVETEAF
TRBV29-1	TRBJ2-5	SVEMVVAVEETQY
TRBV6-6	TRBJ2-6	ASSYPRSGANVLT
TRBV19	TRBJ2-5	ASSYRVEQETQY
TRBV10-3	TRBJ1-5	AISERHPSNQPQH
TRBV5-1	TRBJ2-7	ASSFGQGAFGEQY
TRBV5-1	TRBJ2-7	ASSQQLRGKGLEQY
TRBV4-1	TRBJ2-7	ASSQTLSGDEQY
TRBV6-5	TRBJ2-7	ASSADRQPYEQY
TRBV19	TRBJ1-2	ASSPRSRGANYGYT
TRBV4-3	TRBJ2-7	ASSQDTRGAEQY
TRBV19	TRBJ1-2	ASSEASTFRGYT
TRBV7-9	TRBJ1-2	ASSLGASICGYT
TRBV24-1	TRBJ2-1	ATSDSRTPLSGEQF
TRBV9	TRBJ2-7	ASSAEPPGHPSSSYEQY
TRBV10-3	TRBJ2-7	AISESGRNYEQY
TRBV29-1	TRBJ1-1	SVLGGLFRGAF
TRBV12-3/TRBV12-4	TRBJ1-5	ASTSAGARSNQPQH
TRBV10-3	TRBJ1-1	ASSAPRDTTEAF
TRBV25-1	TRBJ1-1	ASSDQGGGEAF
TRBV7-3	TRBJ1-5	ASSLKGGGNQPQH
TRBV10-3	TRBJ2-2	ASLQGALGELF
TRBV12-3/TRBV12-4	TRBJ1-1	ASSARVMGTEAF
TRBV3-1	TRBJ1-2	ASSHADSKRSGYT
TRBV4-2	TRBJ2-5	ASSQDWGMETQY
TRBV12-3/TRBV12-4	TRBJ1-5	ASRDTGGGQPQH
TRBV6-6	TRBJ2-7	ASSYEGQGVYEQY
TRBV10-3	TRBJ2-7	AISERDSSYEQY
TRBV9	TRBJ1-1	ASSATPGQSEAF
TRBV7-6	TRBJ1-6	ASSSQGSYNSPLH
TRBV10-3	TRBJ1-2	ASSYLGQGDGYT
TRBV2	TRBJ1-1	ASSEARGLNTEAF
TRBV6-5	TRBJ2-7	ASGPGTPLWYEQY
TRBV10-3	TRBJ1-5	ATKMGNQPQH
TRBV19	TRBJ1-1	ASKNPGQNTEAF
TRBV20-1	TRBJ1-1	SALDPGTGVNTEAF
TRBV6-2/TRBV6-3	TRBJ1-1	ASSWDSRTEAF
TRBV19	TRBJ1-4	ASRAGTRRVEKLF
TRBV25-1	TRBJ1-3	ASSPLRTGAGNTIY
TRBV20-1	TRBJ1-2	SASSGGGSGYT
TRBV7-2	TRBJ2-5	ASSYGLAGSGETQY
TRBV10-3	TRBJ1-5	AISEGRENQPQH